This entry concerns a single TCR beta chain. The target of this receptor is not known. No clone much larger than this one lies a single base away; base qualities are absent. The germline V gene (reference sequence) yields LNHDA for CDR1 and SQIVND for CDR2. Trimming accounts for 5 bases at V and 1 base at J, while the number of junction bases matched to no gene is 3. The CDR3 measures 15 amino acids from cysteine to phenylalanine. Only CDR3 DNA is held: 45 bases, read in frame from base 1. TCRbeta chain sequencing was performed with the immunoSEQ platform. On the study's bioinformatics: When conventional T cell repertoires were pooled, patients gave about 1.2x10^5 distinct in-frame TCRbeta sequences, while healthy donors gave 130,000 to 150,000. Public Treg TCRbeta sequences were defined as those shared by two or more individuals and were then searched for in Tconv repertoires. Differences between groups were assessed by Mann-Whitney U tests with Bonferroni-Dunn correction in GraphPad Prism 7.03. Entries here come from immuneACCESS through TCRdb and include only in-frame sequences with V and J called. Some clones fail to appear in such tables; in the studies checked, an unresolved V gene covers under half of the shortfall, and the cause of the remainder is unknown. V and J calls and clone size come straight from that table; D and trimming were deduced from the DNA. The sample table lists tens of thousands of clones, 95% to 98% of them with a count of one. The top ten constitute roughly 0.17% of the sample.

Conventional CD4 T cells were sorted as cells that were CD4+CD127+. APECED syndrome was present in the AIRE-deficient patients. A FACSAria flow cytometer was used to sort the Tconv and Treg cells intended for TCRbeta sequencing. The sorted cells were collected in 5-ml round-bottom polystyrene tubes, and the dry cell pellets were frozen at -80 degrees C prior to sequencing. This sample stems from a study of B cell selection in AIRE deficiency (dated by TCRdb to about 2019). Concerning the study at large: A comparison of TCRbeta repertoires of sorted blood CD4+ conventional T cells and regulatory T cells was made between AIRE-deficient patients and healthy controls. The TCR-sequenced cohort comprised about five AIRE-deficient APECED patients and about five healthy control donors. Here is what the overall study found, with its caveats: Of 3,000 to 4,000 shared Treg TCRbeta sequences, more than 30% were shared only among healthy donors and roughly 9.4% only among patients, suggesting less efficient Treg selection without AIRE. TCRBV gene usage, CDR3 length and TCR diversity in Tconv and Treg cells from AIRE-deficient patients were found to be similar to those in cells from healthy donors. Shared Treg sequences had shorter CDR3s, reflecting a bias toward rearrangements with few non-templated nucleotide insertions. Roughly 30% of the Treg TCRbeta sequences shared among healthy donors were found in patient Tconv cells, which suggests that Treg-biased clones were diverted into the Tconv compartment. Only TCRbeta chains were sequenced; more than 30% of shared healthy-donor Treg sequences also occurred in healthy Tconv, possibly because of differing TCRalpha chains.

Material for sequencing was conventional CD4+ T cells sorted from PBMCs. This receptor was identified in a human donor with AIRE deficiency. The chain links TRBV19 with TRBJ1-5; 9 bases in the junction line up with TRBD1. This receptor has the CDR3 CASSGTGWSNQPQHF. The nucleotide sequence reads as follows: TGTGCCAGTAGTGGGACAGGGTGGAGCAATCAGCCCCAGCATTTT.